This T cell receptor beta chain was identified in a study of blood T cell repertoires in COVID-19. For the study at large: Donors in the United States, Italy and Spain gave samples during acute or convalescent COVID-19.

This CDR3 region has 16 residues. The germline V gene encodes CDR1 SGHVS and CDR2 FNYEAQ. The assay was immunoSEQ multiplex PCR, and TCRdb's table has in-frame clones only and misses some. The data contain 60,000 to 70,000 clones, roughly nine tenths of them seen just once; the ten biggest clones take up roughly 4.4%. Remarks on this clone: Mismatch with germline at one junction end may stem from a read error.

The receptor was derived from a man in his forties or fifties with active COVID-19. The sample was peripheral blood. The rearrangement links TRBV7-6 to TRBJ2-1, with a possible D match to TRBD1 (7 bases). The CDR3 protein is CANSLVGGTAVNEQFF. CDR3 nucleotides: TGTGCCAACAGCTTAGTAGGCGGGACAGCGGTCAATGAGCAGTTCTTC.